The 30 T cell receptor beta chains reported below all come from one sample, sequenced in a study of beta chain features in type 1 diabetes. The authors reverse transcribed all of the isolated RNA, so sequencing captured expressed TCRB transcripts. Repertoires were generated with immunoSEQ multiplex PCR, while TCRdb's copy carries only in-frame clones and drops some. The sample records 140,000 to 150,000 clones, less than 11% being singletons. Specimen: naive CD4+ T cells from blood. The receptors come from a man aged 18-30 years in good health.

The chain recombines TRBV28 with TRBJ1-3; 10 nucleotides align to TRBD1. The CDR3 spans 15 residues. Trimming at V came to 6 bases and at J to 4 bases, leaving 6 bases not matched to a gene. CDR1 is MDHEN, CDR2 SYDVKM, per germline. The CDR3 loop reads CASSRQGAAGNTIYF. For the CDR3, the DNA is TGTGCCAGCAGCCGACAGGGGGCTGCGGGAAACACCATATATTTT.

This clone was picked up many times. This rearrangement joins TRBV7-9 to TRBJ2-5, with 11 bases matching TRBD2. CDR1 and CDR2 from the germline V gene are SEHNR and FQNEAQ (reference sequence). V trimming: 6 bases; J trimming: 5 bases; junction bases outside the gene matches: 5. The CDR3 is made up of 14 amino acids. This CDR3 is CASRLLAGVETQYF. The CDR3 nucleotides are TGTGCCAGCAGGCTACTAGCGGGGGTGGAGACCCAGTACTTC.

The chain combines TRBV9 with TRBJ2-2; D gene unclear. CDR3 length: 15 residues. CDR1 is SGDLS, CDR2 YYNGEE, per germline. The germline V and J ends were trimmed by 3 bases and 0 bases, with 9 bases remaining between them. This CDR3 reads CASSAIEANTGELFF. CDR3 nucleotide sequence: TGTGCCAGCAGCGCCATTGAGGCGAACACCGGGGAGCTGTTTTTT.

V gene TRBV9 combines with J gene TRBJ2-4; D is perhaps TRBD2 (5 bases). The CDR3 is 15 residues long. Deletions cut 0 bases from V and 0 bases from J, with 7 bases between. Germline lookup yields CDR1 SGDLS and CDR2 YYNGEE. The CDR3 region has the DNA TGTGCCAGCAGCGTAGGCGGGCTAGCCAAAAACATTCAGTACTTC. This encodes CASSVGGLAKNIQYF.

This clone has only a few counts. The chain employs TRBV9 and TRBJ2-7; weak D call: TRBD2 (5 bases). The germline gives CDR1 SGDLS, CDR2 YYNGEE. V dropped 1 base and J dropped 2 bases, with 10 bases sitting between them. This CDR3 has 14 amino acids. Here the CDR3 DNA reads TGTGCCAGCAGCGTATCAGAGGGTCCCTACGAGCAGTACTTC. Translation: CASSVSEGPYEQYF.

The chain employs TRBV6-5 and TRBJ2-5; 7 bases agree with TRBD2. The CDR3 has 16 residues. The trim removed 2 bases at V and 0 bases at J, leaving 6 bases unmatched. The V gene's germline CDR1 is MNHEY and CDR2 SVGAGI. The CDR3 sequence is CASSYVLATHQETQYF. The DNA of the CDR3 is TGTGCCAGCAGTTACGTACTAGCGACCCACCAAGAGACCCAGTACTTC.

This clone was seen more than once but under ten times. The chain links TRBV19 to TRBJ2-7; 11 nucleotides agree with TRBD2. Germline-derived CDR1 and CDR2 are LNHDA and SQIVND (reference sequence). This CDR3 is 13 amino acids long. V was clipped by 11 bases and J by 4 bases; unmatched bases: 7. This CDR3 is CASRLAGGYEQYF. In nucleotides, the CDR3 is TGTGCCTCGCGTCTAGCGGGGGGATACGAGCAGTACTTC.

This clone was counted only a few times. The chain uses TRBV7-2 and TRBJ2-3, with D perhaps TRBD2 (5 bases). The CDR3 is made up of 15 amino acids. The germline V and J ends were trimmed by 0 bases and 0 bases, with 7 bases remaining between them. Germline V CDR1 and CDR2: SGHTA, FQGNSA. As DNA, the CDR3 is TGTGCCAGCAGCTTAGCGGCGGGTAGCACAGATACGCAGTATTTT. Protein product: CASSLAAGSTDTQYF.

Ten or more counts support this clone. This chain's CDR3 is CASSLGTGGTGYTF. In DNA, the CDR3 is TGTGCCAGCAGCTTGGGGACAGGGGGCACTGGCTACACCTTC. The rearrangement uses TRBV5-4 and TRBJ1-2; 11 nucleotides align to TRBD1. CDR3 length: 14 amino acids. Trimming removed 0 bases from V and 7 bases from J; junction bases left unmatched: 2. CDR1 is SGHNT and CDR2 is YYREEE in the germline V gene (reference sequence).

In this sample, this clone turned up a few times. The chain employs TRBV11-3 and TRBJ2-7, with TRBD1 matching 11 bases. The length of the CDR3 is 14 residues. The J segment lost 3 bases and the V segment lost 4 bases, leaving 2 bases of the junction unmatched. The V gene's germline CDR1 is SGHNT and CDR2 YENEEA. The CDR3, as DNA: TGTGCCAGCAGCTCTGGGACAGGGGGCTACGAGCAGTACTTC. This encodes CASSSGTGGYEQYF.

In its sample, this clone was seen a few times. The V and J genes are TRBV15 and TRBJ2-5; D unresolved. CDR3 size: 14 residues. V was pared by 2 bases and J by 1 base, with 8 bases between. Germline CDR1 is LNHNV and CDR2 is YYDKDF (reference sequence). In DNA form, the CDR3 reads TGTGCCACCAGCAGACAGGCCTCCCAAGAGACCCAGTACTTC. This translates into CATSRQASQETQYF.

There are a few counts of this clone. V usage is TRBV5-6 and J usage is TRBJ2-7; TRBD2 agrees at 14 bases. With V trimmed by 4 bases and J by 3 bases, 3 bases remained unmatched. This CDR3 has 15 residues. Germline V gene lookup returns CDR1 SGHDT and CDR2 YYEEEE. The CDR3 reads CASSPGTSGGYEQYF. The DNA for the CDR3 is TGTGCCAGCAGCCCTGGGACTAGCGGGGGCTACGAGCAGTACTTC.

The CDR3 loop reads CASSHPGTRHNQPQHF. CDR3 nucleotide sequence: TGTGCCAGCAGCCATCCCGGGACAAGGCACAACCAGCCCCAGCATTTT. The chain couples TRBV5-6 to TRBJ1-5; D is possibly TRBD1 (6 bases). Germline V gene data show CDR1 as SGHDT and CDR2 as YYEEEE. CDR3 length equals 16 residues. V was trimmed by 4 bases and J by 7 bases, leaving 21 bases between them.

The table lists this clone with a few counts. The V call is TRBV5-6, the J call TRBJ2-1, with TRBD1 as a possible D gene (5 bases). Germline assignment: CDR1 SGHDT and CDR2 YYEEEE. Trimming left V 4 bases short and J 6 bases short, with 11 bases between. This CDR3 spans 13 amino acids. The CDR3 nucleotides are TGTGCCAGCAGCCTGACAGTCCTCAATGAGCAGTTCTTC. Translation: CASSLTVLNEQFF.

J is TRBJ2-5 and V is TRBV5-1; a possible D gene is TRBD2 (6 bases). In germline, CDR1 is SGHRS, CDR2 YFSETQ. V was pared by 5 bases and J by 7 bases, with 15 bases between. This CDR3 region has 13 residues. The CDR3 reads CASSFSGEGTQYF. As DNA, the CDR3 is TGCGCCAGCAGTTTTTCGGGGGAAGGGACCCAGTACTTC.

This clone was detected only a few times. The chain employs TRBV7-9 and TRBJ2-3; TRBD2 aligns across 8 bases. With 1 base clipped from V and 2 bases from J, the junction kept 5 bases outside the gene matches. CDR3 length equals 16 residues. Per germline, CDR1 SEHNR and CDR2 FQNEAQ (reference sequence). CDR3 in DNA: TGTGCCAGCAGCTTAGAGGTTAGCGGGGTCACAGATACGCAGTATTTT. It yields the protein CASSLEVSGVTDTQYF.

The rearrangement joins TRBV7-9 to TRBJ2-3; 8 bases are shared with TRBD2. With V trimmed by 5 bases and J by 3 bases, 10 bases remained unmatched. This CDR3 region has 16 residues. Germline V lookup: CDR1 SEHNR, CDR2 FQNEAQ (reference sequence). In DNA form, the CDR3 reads TGTGCCAGCAGCCCACGGTGGGCGGGGGGAACAGATACGCAGTATTTT. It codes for CASSPRWAGGTDTQYF.

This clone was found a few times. The CDR3 sequence: CASRPSGGNYGYTF. The CDR3 bases are TGTGCCAGCAGGCCCTCGGGGGGGAACTATGGCTACACCTTC. The chain links TRBV6-5 to TRBJ1-2; TRBD1 is a possible D gene (5 bases). CDR1 is MNHEY and CDR2 is SVGAGI in the germline V gene. There are 14 residues in the CDR3. Trimming cost V 6 bases and J 2 bases, with 13 bases left between them.

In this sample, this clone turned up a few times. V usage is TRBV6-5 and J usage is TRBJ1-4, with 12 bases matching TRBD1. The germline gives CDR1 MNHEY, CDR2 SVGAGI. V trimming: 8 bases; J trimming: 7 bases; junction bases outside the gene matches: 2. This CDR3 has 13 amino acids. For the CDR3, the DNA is TGTGCCAGCCGGGACAGGGGGCTTGAAAAACTGTTTTTT. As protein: CASRDRGLEKLFF.

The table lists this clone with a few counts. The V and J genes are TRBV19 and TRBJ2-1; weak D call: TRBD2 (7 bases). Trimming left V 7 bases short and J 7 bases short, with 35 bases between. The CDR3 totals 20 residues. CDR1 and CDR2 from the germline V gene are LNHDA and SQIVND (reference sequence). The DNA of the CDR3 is TGTGCCAGTACCCCCAACTTGGGACTCGCAGGGAGGGACACTGGTAATGAGCAGTTCTTC. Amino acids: CASTPNLGLAGRDTGNEQFF.

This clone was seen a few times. CDR3 sequence: CASSYSRNDLYEQYF. CDR3 DNA: TGTGCCAGCAGTTATTCCAGGAATGATCTGTATGAGCAGTACTTC. The chain joins TRBV6-5 to TRBJ2-7; unclear D gene. V lost 3 bases and J lost 7, with 19 bases in between. The CDR3 extends over 15 amino acids. The germline gives CDR1 MNHEY, CDR2 SVGAGI.

The CDR3 DNA is TGCGCCAGCAGCCAAGACAGGGGCACCGGGGAGCTGTTTTTT. Encoded protein: CASSQDRGTGELFF. The V gene is TRBV4-3, the J gene TRBJ2-2; the D gene is possibly TRBD1 (6 bases). Trimming removed 0 bases at V and 4 bases at J, with 6 bases between. The CDR3 contains 14 residues. Germline CDR1 and CDR2: LGHNA and YSLEER.

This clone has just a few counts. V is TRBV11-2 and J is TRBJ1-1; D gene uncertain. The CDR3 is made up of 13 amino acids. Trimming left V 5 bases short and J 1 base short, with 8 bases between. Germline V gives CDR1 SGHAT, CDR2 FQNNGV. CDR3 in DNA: TGTGCCAGCAGCCTAAATGAGAACACTGAAGCTTTCTTT. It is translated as CASSLNENTEAFF.

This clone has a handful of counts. CDR3 residues: CASSPWAGSYEQYF. The CDR3, as DNA: TGTGCCAGCAGTCCCTGGGCGGGGTCCTACGAGCAGTACTTC. The chain joins TRBV5-8 to TRBJ2-5; a weak D match, TRBD2 (6 bases). The J call may be incorrect, as the DNA end agrees better with TRBJ2-7. This CDR3 has 14 residues. Germline V lookup: CDR1 SGHTS, CDR2 YDEGEE.

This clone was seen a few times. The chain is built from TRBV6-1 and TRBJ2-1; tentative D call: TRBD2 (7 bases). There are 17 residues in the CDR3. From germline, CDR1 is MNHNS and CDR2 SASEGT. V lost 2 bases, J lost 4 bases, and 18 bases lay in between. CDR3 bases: TGTGCCAGCAGTGAATACGGGTTAGGGGGGGGATACAATGAGCAGTTCTTC. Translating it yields CASSEYGLGGGYNEQFF.

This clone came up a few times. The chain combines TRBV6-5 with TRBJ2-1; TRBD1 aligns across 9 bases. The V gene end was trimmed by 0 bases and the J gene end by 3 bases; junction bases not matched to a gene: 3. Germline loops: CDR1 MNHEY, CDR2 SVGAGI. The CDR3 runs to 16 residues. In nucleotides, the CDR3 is TGTGCCAGCAGTTACTCACAGGGGGCGGGCTACAATGAGCAGTTCTTC. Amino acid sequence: CASSYSQGAGYNEQFF.

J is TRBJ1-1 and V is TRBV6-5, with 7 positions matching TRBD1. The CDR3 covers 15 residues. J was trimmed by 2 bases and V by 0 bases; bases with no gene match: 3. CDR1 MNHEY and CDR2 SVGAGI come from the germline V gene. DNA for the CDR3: TGTGCCAGCAGTTACTCGGGACAGACTAACACTGAAGCTTTCTTT. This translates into CASSYSGQTNTEAFF.

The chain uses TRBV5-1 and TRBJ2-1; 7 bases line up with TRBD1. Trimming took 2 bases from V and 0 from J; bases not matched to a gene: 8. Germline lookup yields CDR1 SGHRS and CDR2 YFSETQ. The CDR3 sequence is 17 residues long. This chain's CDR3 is CASSLYDRARSYNEQFF. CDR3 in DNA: TGCGCCAGCAGCTTATACGACAGGGCCCGCTCCTACAATGAGCAGTTCTTC.

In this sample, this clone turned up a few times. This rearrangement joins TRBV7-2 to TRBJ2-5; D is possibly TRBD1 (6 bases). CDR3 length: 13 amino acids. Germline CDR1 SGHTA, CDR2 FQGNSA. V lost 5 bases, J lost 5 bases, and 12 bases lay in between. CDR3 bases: TGTGCCAGCAGCGTACAGGGCGGGGAGACCCAGTACTTC. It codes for CASSVQGGETQYF.

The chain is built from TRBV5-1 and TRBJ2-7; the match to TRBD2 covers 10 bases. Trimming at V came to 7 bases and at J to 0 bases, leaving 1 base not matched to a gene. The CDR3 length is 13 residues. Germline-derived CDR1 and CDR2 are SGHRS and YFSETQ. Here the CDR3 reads CASGTSDSYEQYF. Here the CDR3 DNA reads TGCGCCAGCGGGACTAGCGACTCCTACGAGCAGTACTTC.